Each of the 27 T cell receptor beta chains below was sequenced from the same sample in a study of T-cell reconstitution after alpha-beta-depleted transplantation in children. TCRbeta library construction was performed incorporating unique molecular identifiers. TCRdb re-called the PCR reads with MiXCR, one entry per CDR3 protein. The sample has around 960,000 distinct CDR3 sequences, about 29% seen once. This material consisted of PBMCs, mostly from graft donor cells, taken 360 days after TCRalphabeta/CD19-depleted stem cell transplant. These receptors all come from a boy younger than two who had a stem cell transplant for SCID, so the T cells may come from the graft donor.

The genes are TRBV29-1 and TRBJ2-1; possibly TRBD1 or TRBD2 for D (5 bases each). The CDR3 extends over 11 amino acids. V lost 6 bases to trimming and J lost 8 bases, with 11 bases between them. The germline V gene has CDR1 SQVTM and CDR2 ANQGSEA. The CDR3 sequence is CSVQGDDEQFF. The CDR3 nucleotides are TGCAGCGTGCAAGGGGACGATGAGCAGTTCTTC.

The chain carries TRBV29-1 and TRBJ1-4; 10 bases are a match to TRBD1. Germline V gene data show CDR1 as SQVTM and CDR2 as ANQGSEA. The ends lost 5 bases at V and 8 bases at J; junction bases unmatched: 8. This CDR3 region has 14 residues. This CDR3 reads CSVRGQGGREKLFF. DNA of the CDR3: TGCAGCGTTCGCGGACAGGGGGGAAGAGAAAAACTGTTTTTT.

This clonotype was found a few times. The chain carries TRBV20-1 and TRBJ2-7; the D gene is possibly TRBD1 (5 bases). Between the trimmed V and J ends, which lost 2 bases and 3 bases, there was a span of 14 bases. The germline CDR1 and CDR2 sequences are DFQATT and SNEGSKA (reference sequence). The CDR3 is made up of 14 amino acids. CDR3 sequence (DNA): TGCAGTGCTAGACCCCCCGGCAGGGACTACGAGCAGTACTTC. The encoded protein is CSARPPGRDYEQYF.

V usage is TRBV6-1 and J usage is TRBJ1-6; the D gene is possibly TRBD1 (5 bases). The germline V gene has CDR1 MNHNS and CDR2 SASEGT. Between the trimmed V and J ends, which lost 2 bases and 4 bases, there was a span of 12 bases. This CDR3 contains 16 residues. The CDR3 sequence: CASSEQIGAYNSPLHF. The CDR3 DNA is TGTGCCAGCAGTGAACAGATCGGGGCTTATAATTCACCCCTCCACTTT.

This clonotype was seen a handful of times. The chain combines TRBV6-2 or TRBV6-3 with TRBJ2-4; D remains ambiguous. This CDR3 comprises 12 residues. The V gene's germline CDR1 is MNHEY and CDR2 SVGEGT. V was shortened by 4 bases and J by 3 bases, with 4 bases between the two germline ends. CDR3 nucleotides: TGTGCCAGCAGTTGGGTCAAAAACATTCAGTACTTC. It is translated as CASSWVKNIQYF.

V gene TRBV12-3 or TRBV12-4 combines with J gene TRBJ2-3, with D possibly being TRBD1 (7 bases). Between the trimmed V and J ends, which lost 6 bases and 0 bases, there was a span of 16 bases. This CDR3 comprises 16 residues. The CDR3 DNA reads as TGTGCCAGCAGCAAGCACCAGGGGGGAAGCACAGATACGCAGTATTTT. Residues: CASSKHQGGSTDTQYF.

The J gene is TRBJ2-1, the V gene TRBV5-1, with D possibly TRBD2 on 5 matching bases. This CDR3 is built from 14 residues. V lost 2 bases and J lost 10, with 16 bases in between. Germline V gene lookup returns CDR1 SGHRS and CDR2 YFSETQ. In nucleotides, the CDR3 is TGCGCCAGCAGCTTAGGAGGCCCCCTTGGGGAGCAGTTCTTC. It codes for CASSLGGPLGEQFF.

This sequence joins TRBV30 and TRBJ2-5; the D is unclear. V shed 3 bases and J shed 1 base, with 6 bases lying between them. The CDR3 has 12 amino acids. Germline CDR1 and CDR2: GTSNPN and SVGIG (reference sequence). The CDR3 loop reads CAWSPFQETQYF. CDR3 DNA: TGTGCCTGGAGCCCATTCCAAGAGACCCAGTACTTC.

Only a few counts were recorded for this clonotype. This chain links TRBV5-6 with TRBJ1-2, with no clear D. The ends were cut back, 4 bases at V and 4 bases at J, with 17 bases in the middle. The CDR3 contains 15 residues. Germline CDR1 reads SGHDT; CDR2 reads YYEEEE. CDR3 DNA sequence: TGTGCCAGCAGCCGGCGGCAGACGGGGAGCTATGGCTACACCTTC. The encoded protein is CASSRRQTGSYGYTF.

CDR3 loop: CASSSLAGRTDTQYF. CDR3 nucleotide sequence: TGTGCCAGCAGTTCCCTAGCGGGGAGGACAGATACGCAGTATTTT. The chain employs TRBV12-3 or TRBV12-4 and TRBJ2-3; 9 bases fit TRBD2. V was clipped by 4 bases and J by 3 bases; unmatched bases: 5. This CDR3 contains 15 residues.

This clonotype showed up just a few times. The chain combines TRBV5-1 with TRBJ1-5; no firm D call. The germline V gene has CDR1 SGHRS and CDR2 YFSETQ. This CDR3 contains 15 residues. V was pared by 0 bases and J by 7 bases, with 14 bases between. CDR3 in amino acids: CASSLEGKAWQPQHF. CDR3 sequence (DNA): TGCGCCAGCAGCTTGGAGGGCAAGGCTTGGCAGCCCCAGCATTTT.

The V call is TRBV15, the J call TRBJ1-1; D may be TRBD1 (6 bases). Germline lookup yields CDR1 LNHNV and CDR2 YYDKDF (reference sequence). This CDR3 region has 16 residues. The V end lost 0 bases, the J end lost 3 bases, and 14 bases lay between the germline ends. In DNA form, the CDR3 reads TGTGCCACCAGCAGAGACCTGGGTAGGGGGGACACTGAAGCTTTCTTT. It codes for CATSRDLGRGDTEAFF.

The DNA of the CDR3 is TGTGCCAGCAGTCCCGGGGGGAAGCGCTCACCCCTCCACTTT. Amino acids: CASSPGGKRSPLHF. The chain uses TRBV12-3 or TRBV12-4 and TRBJ1-6; D may be TRBD1 (5 bases). Trimming pared 5 bases from V and 10 bases from J, leaving 15 bases between. The CDR3 has 14 amino acids.

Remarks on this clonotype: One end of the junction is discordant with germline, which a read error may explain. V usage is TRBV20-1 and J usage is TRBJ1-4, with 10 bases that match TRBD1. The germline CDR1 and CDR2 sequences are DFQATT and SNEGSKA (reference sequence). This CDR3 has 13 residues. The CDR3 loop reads CSASRGHTGTGVF. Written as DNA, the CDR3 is TGCAGTGCTAGTAGAGGCCACACCGGGACAGGGGTTTTT.

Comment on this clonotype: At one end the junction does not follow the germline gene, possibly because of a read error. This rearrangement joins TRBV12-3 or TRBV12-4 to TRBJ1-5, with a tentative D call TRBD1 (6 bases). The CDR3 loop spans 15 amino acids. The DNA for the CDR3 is TGTGCCAGCACTTTATGGGGGCATAGCAATCAGCCCCAGCATTTT. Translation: CASTLWGHSNQPQHF.

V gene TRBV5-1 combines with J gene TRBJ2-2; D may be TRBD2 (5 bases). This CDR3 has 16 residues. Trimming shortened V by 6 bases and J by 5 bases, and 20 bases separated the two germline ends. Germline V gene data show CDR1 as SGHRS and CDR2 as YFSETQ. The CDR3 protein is CASTSHGNGRTGELFF. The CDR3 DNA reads TGCGCCAGCACCTCCCACGGGAACGGGCGAACCGGGGAGCTGTTTTTT. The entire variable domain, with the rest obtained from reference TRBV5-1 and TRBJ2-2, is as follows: KAGVTQTPRYLIKTRGQQVTLSCSPISGHRSVSWYQQTPGQGLQFLFEYFSETQRNKGNFPGRFSGRQFSNSRSEMNVSTLELGDSALYLCASTSHGNGRTGELFFGEGSRLTVL.

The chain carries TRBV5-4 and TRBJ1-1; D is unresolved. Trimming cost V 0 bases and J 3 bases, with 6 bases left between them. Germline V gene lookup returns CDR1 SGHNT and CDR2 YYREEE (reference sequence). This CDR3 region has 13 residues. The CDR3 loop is CASSLDTHTEAFF. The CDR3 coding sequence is TGTGCCAGCAGCTTGGATACCCACACTGAAGCTTTCTTT. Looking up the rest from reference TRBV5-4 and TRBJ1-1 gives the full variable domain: ETGVTQSPTHLIKTRGQQVTLRCSSQSGHNTVSWYQQALGQGPQFIFQYYREEENGRGNFPPRFSGLQFPNYSSELNVNALELDDSALYLCASSLDTHTEAFFGQGTRLTVV.

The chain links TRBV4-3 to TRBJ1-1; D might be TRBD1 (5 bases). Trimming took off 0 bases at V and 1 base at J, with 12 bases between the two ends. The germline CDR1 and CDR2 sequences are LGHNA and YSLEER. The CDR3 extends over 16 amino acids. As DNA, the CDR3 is TGCGCCAGCAGCCAAGATGCGGGGACGGCGAACACTGAAGCTTTCTTT. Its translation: CASSQDAGTANTEAFF.

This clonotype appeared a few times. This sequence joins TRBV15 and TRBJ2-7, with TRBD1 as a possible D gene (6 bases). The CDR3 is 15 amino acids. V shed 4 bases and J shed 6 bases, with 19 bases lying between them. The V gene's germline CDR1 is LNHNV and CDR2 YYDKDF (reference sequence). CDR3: CATSTYRVPPAEQYF. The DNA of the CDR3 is TGTGCCACCAGCACTTACAGGGTCCCCCCCGCCGAGCAGTACTTC.

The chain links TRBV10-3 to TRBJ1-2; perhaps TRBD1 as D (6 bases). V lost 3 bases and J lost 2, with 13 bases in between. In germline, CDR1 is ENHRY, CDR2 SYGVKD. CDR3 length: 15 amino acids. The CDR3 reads CAISDLGGKNYGYTF. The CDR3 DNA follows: TGTGCCATCAGTGACCTGGGGGGCAAGAACTATGGCTACACCTTC.

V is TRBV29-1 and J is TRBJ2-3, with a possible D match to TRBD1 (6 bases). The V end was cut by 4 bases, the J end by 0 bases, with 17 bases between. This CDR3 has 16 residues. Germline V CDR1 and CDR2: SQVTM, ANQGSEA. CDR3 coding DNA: TGCAGCGTTGGGGGGACACTCCTCTCTAGCACAGATACGCAGTATTTT. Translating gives CSVGGTLLSSTDTQYF.

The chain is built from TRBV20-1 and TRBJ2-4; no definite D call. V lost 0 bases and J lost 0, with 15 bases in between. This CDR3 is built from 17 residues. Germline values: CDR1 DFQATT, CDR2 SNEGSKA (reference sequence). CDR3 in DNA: TGCAGTGCTAGAGATCTAAGCCTATCGTTAGCCAAAAACATTCAGTACTTC. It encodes CSARDLSLSLAKNIQYF.

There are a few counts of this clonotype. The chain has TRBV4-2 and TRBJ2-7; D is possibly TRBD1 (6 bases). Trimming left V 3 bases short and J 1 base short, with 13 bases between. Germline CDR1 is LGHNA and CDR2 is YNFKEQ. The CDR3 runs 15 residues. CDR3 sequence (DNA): TGTGCCAGCAGCCATAGGGGGAGTCGGTCCTACGAGCAGTACTTC. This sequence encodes CASSHRGSRSYEQYF.

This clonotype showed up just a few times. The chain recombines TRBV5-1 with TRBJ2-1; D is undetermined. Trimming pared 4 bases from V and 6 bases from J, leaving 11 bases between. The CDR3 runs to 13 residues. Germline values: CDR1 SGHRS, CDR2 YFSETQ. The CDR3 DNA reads TGCGCCAGCAGCCCGTCCTTGGGCAATGAGCAGTTCTTC. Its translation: CASSPSLGNEQFF.

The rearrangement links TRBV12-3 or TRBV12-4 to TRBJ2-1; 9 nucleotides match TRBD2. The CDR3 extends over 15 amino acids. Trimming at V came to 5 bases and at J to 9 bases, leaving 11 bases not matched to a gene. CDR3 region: CASSPGMSGGFEQFF. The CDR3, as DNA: TGTGCCAGCAGTCCTGGGATGAGCGGGGGGTTTGAGCAGTTCTTC.

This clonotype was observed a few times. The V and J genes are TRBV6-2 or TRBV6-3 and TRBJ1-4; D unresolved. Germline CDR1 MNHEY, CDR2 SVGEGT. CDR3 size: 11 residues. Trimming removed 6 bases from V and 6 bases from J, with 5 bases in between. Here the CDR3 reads CASSWDEKLFF. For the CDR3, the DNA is TGTGCCAGCAGCTGGGATGAAAAACTGTTTTTT.

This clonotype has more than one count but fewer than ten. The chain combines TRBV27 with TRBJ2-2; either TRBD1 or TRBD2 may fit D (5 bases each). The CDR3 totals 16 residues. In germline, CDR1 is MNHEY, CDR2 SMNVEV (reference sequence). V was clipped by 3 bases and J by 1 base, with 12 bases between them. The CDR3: CASSFGAGWNTGELFF. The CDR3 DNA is TGTGCCAGCAGTTTCGGGGCTGGGTGGAACACCGGGGAGCTGTTTTTT.